This T cell receptor (beta chain) is from a study of cytomegalovirus exposure and HLA in healthy donors. Study in general: Drawn from HLA-typed donors, tens of millions of unique TCRs were held in an early data release.

A multiplex PCR was run with 60 Vbeta primers and 13 Jbeta primers. Sequencing was performed with immunoSEQ multiplex PCR; in TCRdb, only in-frame clones are kept and a portion is missing. This table has around 130,000 clones, around 73% appearing once. With respect to this clone: Its antigen is not known.

Findings of the study overall: Later analysis demonstrated an association between a missense DCLRE1C variant and TCR beta V- and J-gene trimming. CMV serostatus was the only recorded immune exposure for donors. Data from an earlier analysis indicated that most TCR beta V segments were productive either about 87% or about 30% of the time.

Sequenced input: PBMCs. The TCR sequence derives from a man aged 45 to 65 in good health and CMV-seronegative.

In DNA form, the CDR3 reads TGCGCCAGCAGTGAGTCACAGGGGTATAGCAATCAGCCCCAGCATTTT. It codes for CASSESQGYSNQPQHF. The V gene is TRBV10-1, the J gene TRBJ1-5, with 7 positions matching TRBD1. V shed 0 bases and J 0 bases; nucleotides not matched to a gene: 2. Germline V gives CDR1 WNHNN, CDR2 SYGVQD (reference sequence). The CDR3 consists of 16 residues.